Listed below are T cell receptor beta chains from one sample, sequenced in a study of tumor-infiltrating lymphocytes in oesophageal squamous cell carcinoma. TCRdb passed the PCR reads through MiXCR, listing each CDR3 protein once. The repertoire includes roughly 16,000 distinct CDR3 sequences, 40% to 55% of them detected once, and approximately 45% sits in the top ten. Sequences were obtained from normal esophageal tissue next to the tumor. The receptors were sampled from a female donor with esophageal squamous cell carcinoma. CDR3s leave out the opening cysteine and the closing phenylalanine or tryptophan.

length,V,CDR3
14,TRBV11-2,ASSRRGSGGYNEQF
13,TRBV12-3/TRBV12-4,ASSLGTSDYNEQF
11,TRBV6-6,ASSTRVGETQY
11,TRBV7-2,ASSSQGQGAQY
12,TRBV7-2,ASSLFGGDTEQF
14,TRBV7-4,ASSPGGTRSYNEQF
10,TRBV6-1,ATGQGNTEAF
14,TRBV7-2,ASSWGPTSGANVLT
11,TRBV7-2,ASRTQGNTEAS
12,TRBV2,ASSPQEMNTEAF
14,TRBV5-4,ASSPSGRLLNYGYT
13,TRBV28,ASSLTSGIRYEQY
9,TRBV6-1,ASTLGAMGF
12,TRBV5-1,ASSLDTTPGTQY
14,TRBV5-1,ASSLREGGSGNTIY
13,TRBV7-8,ASSLAVDSSYEQY
14,TRBV7-6,ASSRRQGATYNEQF
13,TRBV15,ATSRVGRASYEQY
11,TRBV6-2/TRBV6-3,ASSYLGPIQQY
11,TRBV5-4,ASSPTSGGTQY
13,TRBV12-3/TRBV12-4,ASSLAQGLHNEQF
9,TRBV7-2,ASSPLDEQY
12,TRBV4-1,ASSQEFTGTPLH
13,TRBV7-3,ASSSDRGLTGELF
14,TRBV12-3/TRBV12-4,ASSSRDRGVTDTQY
9,TRBV6-1,ASNRANEQF
15,TRBV6-6,ASSYSIPGPNAYEQY
12,TRBV21-1,ASRAGVIGLEQY
13,TRBV11-2,ASSTTTGAGNTIY
12,TRBV7-9,ASRLRGDSYEQY
13,TRBV11-3,ASSRSTLGRETQY
11,TRBV11-3,ASSKQAPGELF
12,TRBV11-3,ASSLEGYGNEQY
11,TRBV6-6,ASRLSGANVLT
11,TRBV7-8,ASSSTMGDTQY
12,TRBV11-2,ASSSRDRNSPLH
13,TRBV6-5,ASSYSTGMNTEAF
14,TRBV7-2,ASSPGTGLGNTEAF
9,TRBV7-9,ASSAGQTQY
11,TRBV6-6,ASSSTQTTEAF
10,TRBV28,ASTTPRGPQH
12,TRBV5-6,ASSFSAGGYEQY
12,TRBV7-2,ATNSGWPYNEQF
13,TRBV7-2,ASSWGGLAGNEQF
13,TRBV7-2,ASTLSWARTYEQY
13,TRBV12-3/TRBV12-4,ASSRAVGGSDEQY
13,TRBV7-8,ASRKGTVIQETQY
14,TRBV7-3,ASSPGDVRPYDEQF
8,TRBV6-6,ACRADEQY
17,TRBV7-2,ASSLEPPATSGSSYEQY
11,TRBV6-1,ASSPQGGYGYT
14,TRBV7-3,ASSLSLTSGSYTQY
11,TRBV5-1,ASSWGQGYGYT
13,TRBV7-2,ASSFFSGTYNEQF